These 30 T cell receptor beta chains were sequenced from one sample in a study of shared clonotypes between healthy human individuals. TCRdb keeps only in-frame clones here, not all; method: immunoSEQ multiplex PCR. The data hold over a million clones, with around 75% observed a single time. The specimen sequenced was memory CD4+ T cells sorted from blood. Subset here: CD45RA-negative fraction. The receptors come from a man between 18 and 29 years old in good health.

The genes are TRBV10-3 and TRBJ2-2; D might be TRBD1 (6 bases). Trimming removed 0 bases at V and 1 base at J, with 9 bases between. The CDR3 is 16 amino acids. CDR1 is ENHRY and CDR2 is SYGVKD in the germline V gene. The CDR3 sequence: CAISESGQRNTGELFF. CDR3 nucleotides: TGTGCCATCAGTGAGTCTGGACAGAGGAACACCGGGGAGCTGTTTTTT.

The chain recombines TRBV7-6 with TRBJ2-5; D possibly matches TRBD1 or TRBD2 (5 bases each). Between the trimmed V and J ends, which lost 5 bases and 0 bases, there was a span of 13 bases. The CDR3 covers 15 residues. Germline CDR1 reads SGHVS; CDR2 reads FNYEAQ. The CDR3 spells CASSPGTKHQETQYF. In nucleotides, the CDR3 is TGTGCCAGCAGCCCGGGGACCAAGCACCAAGAGACCCAGTACTTC.

The V and J genes are TRBV18 and TRBJ2-3; maybe TRBD2 (5 bases). Trimming took off 5 bases at V and 0 bases at J, with 15 bases between the two ends. The CDR3 is 16 amino acids. Germline lookup yields CDR1 KGHSH and CDR2 LQKENI. The CDR3 bases are TGTGCCAGCTCATCCGTAGCGATAACTAGCACAGATACGCAGTATTTT. Amino acids: CASSSVAITSTDTQYF.

The J gene is TRBJ1-6, the V gene TRBV6-5; D not certain. Per the germline V gene, CDR1 is MNHEY and CDR2 is SVGAGI. V was cut by 0 bases and J by 6 bases, with 9 bases left in between. The CDR3 spans 15 residues. The CDR3 reads CASSYSSIPNSPLHF. The CDR3 bases are TGTGCCAGCAGTTACTCGAGTATCCCTAATTCACCCCTCCACTTT.

V usage is TRBV7-2 and J usage is TRBJ2-2, with TRBD2 matching over 9 bases. Germline V lookup: CDR1 SGHTA, CDR2 FQGNSA. The CDR3 contains 19 residues. V gave up 6 bases and J gave up 6 bases; unmatched junction bases: 20. The CDR3 loop is CASSLAGTSLIESAGELFF. DNA for the CDR3: TGTGCCAGCAGTCTAGCAGGGACTAGCCTAATTGAGTCCGCCGGGGAGCTGTTTTTT. Full variable domain (remainder filled in from reference TRBV7-2 and TRBJ2-2): GAGVSQSPSNKVTEKGKDVELRCDPISGHTALYWYRQSLGQGLEFLIYFQGNSAPDKSGLPSDRFSAERTGGSVSTLTIQRTQQEDSAVYLCASSLAGTSLIESAGELFFGEGSRLTVL.

The chain uses TRBV5-4 and TRBJ1-1, with TRBD1 matching over 7 bases. The trim removed 4 bases at V and 3 bases at J, leaving 3 bases unmatched. The CDR3 covers 13 residues. Germline values: CDR1 SGHNT, CDR2 YYREEE (reference sequence). The CDR3 sequence: CASSPTGYTEAFF. The CDR3 DNA is TGTGCCAGCAGCCCGACAGGGTACACTGAAGCTTTCTTT.

V usage is TRBV18 and J usage is TRBJ2-7, with D perhaps matching TRBD2 (7 bases). The CDR3 totals 19 residues. Trimming pared 3 bases from V and 4 bases from J, leaving 28 bases between. CDR1 and CDR2 (germline): KGHSH, LQKENI. CDR3 nucleotide sequence: TGTGCCAGCTCACCGATCGCAAGGTTGACAGAAGGGGGGGGTTACGAGCAGTACTTC. Protein sequence: CASSPIARLTEGGGYEQYF.

In its sample, this clone was seen a few times. The same CDR3 can be traced to other DNA sequences in this sample. This chain connects TRBV5-1 to TRBJ1-1, with D unclear. The germline V gene has CDR1 SGHRS and CDR2 YFSETQ. The CDR3 extends over 13 amino acids. The V end lost 1 base, the J end lost 2 bases, and 6 bases lay between the germline ends. CDR3 sequence (DNA): TGCGCCAGCAGCTTGCAGCCCAACACTGAAGCTTTCTTT. Its translation is CASSLQPNTEAFF.

Concerning this clone: A read error is possible here, since a much larger clone lies one base away. The chain employs TRBV18 and TRBJ2-5; D is unresolved. There are 12 residues in the CDR3. The germline gives CDR1 KGHSH, CDR2 LQKENI. Trimming left V 2 bases short and J 4 bases short, with 5 bases between. DNA for the CDR3: TGTGCCAGCTCACCAACTCTAGAGACCCAGTACTTC. It codes for CASSPTLETQYF. Variable domain in full (rest from reference TRBV18 and TRBJ2-5): NAGVMQNPRHLVRRRGQEARLRCSPMKGHSHVYWYRQLPEEGLKFMVYLQKENIIDESGMPKERFSAEFPKEGPSILRIQQVVRGDSAAYFCASSPTLETQYFGPGTRLLVL.

This chain links TRBV10-3 with TRBJ1-3, with a possible D match to TRBD1 (5 bases). The CDR3 has 15 residues. With 5 bases removed from V and 0 bases from J, the gap between germline ends came to 11 bases. Germline V gives CDR1 ENHRY, CDR2 SYGVKD. The CDR3 DNA reads TGTGCCATCAGTACCAGGGCAAGCTCTGGAAACACCATATATTTT. Amino acids: CAISTRASSGNTIYF.

This chain's CDR3 is CASSLSTGGLYGYTF. CDR3 in DNA: TGTGCCAGCAGTTTAAGTACAGGGGGTCTCTATGGCTACACCTTC. The chain combines TRBV27 with TRBJ1-2; 8 bases are shared with TRBD1. V lost 2 bases and J lost 4; bases outside the gene matches: 6. The germline CDR1 and CDR2 sequences are MNHEY and SMNVEV (reference sequence). The CDR3 sequence is 15 residues long.

The gene calls are TRBV27 and TRBJ2-7; D possibly corresponds to TRBD2 (5 bases). The CDR3 is 14 amino acids. Germline V gene sequence: CDR1 MNHEY, CDR2 SMNVEV (reference sequence). Deletions cut 5 bases from V and 0 bases from J, with 11 bases between. CDR3: CASSPRGDSYEQYF. CDR3 bases: TGTGCCAGCAGTCCACGGGGAGACTCCTACGAGCAGTACTTC.

V is TRBV2 and J is TRBJ2-2; D unresolved. Germline V gene sequence: CDR1 SNHLY, CDR2 FYNNEI. CDR3 length: 13 amino acids. The germline V and J ends were trimmed by 4 bases and 1 base, with 4 bases remaining between them. The CDR3 reads CASSVLNTGELFF. The CDR3, as DNA: TGTGCCAGCAGTGTCTTGAACACCGGGGAGCTGTTTTTT.

The V gene is TRBV7-2, the J gene TRBJ2-1; possible D gene TRBD1, 5 bases. Germline CDR1 is SGHTA and CDR2 is FQGNSA. The CDR3 loop spans 15 amino acids. The ends were cut back, 2 bases at V and 3 bases at J, with 11 bases in the middle. CDR3 amino acids: CASSLSQGLYNEQFF. The CDR3 DNA is TGTGCCAGCAGCTTATCCCAGGGCCTCTACAATGAGCAGTTCTTC. Full variable domain (rest looked up from reference TRBV7-2 and TRBJ2-1): GAGVSQSPSNKVTEKGKDVELRCDPISGHTALYWYRQSLGQGLEFLIYFQGNSAPDKSGLPSDRFSAERTGGSVSTLTIQRTQQEDSAVYLCASSLSQGLYNEQFFGPGTRLTVL.

This clone appeared many times. J is TRBJ1-6 and V is TRBV9; D is unclear. Deletions cut 3 bases from V and 8 bases from J, with 9 bases between. The germline CDR1 and CDR2 sequences are SGDLS and YYNGEE. This CDR3 comprises 13 residues. The CDR3 region is CASSDSLHSPLHF. In DNA, the CDR3 is TGTGCCAGCAGCGATTCGCTCCATTCACCCCTCCACTTT.

This chain connects TRBV7-9 to TRBJ1-6, with TRBD1 identical over 9 bases. CDR1 and CDR2 (germline): SEHNR, FQNEAQ (reference sequence). This CDR3 region has 18 residues. V was pared by 1 base and J by 5 bases, with 9 bases of the junction left unmatched. CDR3 nucleotides: TGTGCCAGCAGCTTAGTGACGACAGGGGGTATGAATAATTCACCCCTCCACTTT. Amino acid sequence: CASSLVTTGGMNNSPLHF.

This chain uses TRBV28 with TRBJ2-7; 12 bases fit TRBD2. The CDR3 has 15 amino acids. With V trimmed by 4 bases and J by 3 bases, 4 bases remained unmatched. Germline V gene lookup returns CDR1 MDHEN and CDR2 SYDVKM. The CDR3 is CASSSWTSGVYEQYF. CDR3 nucleotides: TGTGCCAGCAGTTCCTGGACTAGCGGGGTCTACGAGCAGTACTTC.

The chain uses TRBV5-1 and TRBJ2-7; 7 bases align to TRBD1. Germline V gives CDR1 SGHRS, CDR2 YFSETQ. V dropped 1 base and J dropped 3; count of bases not matched to a gene: 1. This CDR3 comprises 13 residues. CDR3 residues: CASSLQGDYEQYF. CDR3 nucleotides: TGCGCCAGCAGCTTGCAGGGGGACTACGAGCAGTACTTC.

The rearrangement joins TRBV11-2 to TRBJ2-5, with D uncertain. The CDR3 is 14 residues long. Looked up from germline, CDR1 is SGHAT and CDR2 is FQNNGV. Trimming stripped 0 bases from V and 4 bases from J, with 9 bases between. The CDR3 DNA sequence: TGTGCCAGCAGCTTAGATGGATTGAGAGAGACCCAGTACTTC. Protein sequence: CASSLDGLRETQYF.

Regarding this clone: The sample contains more than one DNA sequence encoding this CDR3. The J gene is TRBJ2-2, the V gene TRBV2, with 10 bases that match TRBD2. The CDR3 has 15 residues. Germline V lookup: CDR1 SNHLY, CDR2 FYNNEI. V lost 8 bases to trimming and J lost 2 bases; unmatched junction nucleotides: 5. The CDR3 DNA follows: TGTGCCAGCTCCCGGACTAGCGGTAACACCGGGGAGCTGTTTTTT. As protein: CASSRTSGNTGELFF.

The V call is TRBV10-3, the J call TRBJ1-1; tentative D call: TRBD1 (5 bases). V was cut by 10 bases and J by 5 bases, with 17 bases left in between. The CDR3 consists of 13 residues. Germline lookup yields CDR1 ENHRY and CDR2 SYGVKD. CDR3 DNA: TGTGCCACCTCATCCAGGGAAGGTACTGAAGCTTTCTTT. This translates into CATSSREGTEAFF.

V and J are TRBV2 and TRBJ2-7; TRBD1 matches 7 bases. CDR1 is SNHLY, CDR2 FYNNEI, per germline. Trimming took 11 bases from V and 3 from J; bases not matched to a gene: 7. CDR3 length: 12 amino acids. The CDR3 is CAGGTDYYEQYF. The CDR3 DNA is TGTGCCGGTGGGACAGATTACTACGAGCAGTACTTC.

The chain is built from TRBV18 and TRBJ2-2, with D unresolved. This CDR3 has 13 residues. Germline V gene data show CDR1 as KGHSH and CDR2 as LQKENI. Trimming removed 0 bases at V and 6 bases at J, with 5 bases between. This CDR3 reads CASSPPIAGELFF. The CDR3 bases are TGTGCCAGCTCACCACCAATCGCCGGGGAGCTGTTTTTT. The whole variable domain, remainder taken from reference TRBV18 and TRBJ2-2, is NAGVMQNPRHLVRRRGQEARLRCSPMKGHSHVYWYRQLPEEGLKFMVYLQKENIIDESGMPKERFSAEFPKEGPSILRIQQVVRGDSAAYFCASSPPIAGELFFGEGSRLTVL.

As to this clone: The sample holds other DNA sequences that translate to the same CDR3. V and J are TRBV6-1 and TRBJ1-2; D ambiguous. The CDR3 has 13 amino acids. V was cut by 1 base and J by 3 bases, with 6 bases left in between. In germline, CDR1 is MNHNS, CDR2 SASEGT. CDR3 sequence (DNA): TGTGCCAGCAGTGAAGACGGCCACTATGGCTACACCTTC. It is translated as CASSEDGHYGYTF.

This clone was seen a few times. V usage is TRBV2 and J usage is TRBJ1-2; D gene uncertain. Germline CDR1 reads SNHLY; CDR2 reads FYNNEI. V gave up 6 bases and J gave up 7 bases, with 15 bases separating them. The CDR3 loop spans 13 amino acids. The CDR3 DNA is TGTGCCAGCAGCTGGACCCAGGACCTTGGCTACACCTTC. This encodes CASSWTQDLGYTF.

V usage is TRBV30 and J usage is TRBJ1-1, with 8 positions matching TRBD1. Germline CDR1 is GTSNPN and CDR2 is SVGIG (reference sequence). The CDR3 is 16 amino acids. The V gene end was trimmed by 3 bases and the J gene end by 5 bases; junction bases not matched to a gene: 14. CDR3 DNA: TGTGCCTGGAGGGGAGGACTTCGACAGGGGAGGACTGAAGCTTTCTTT. Translation gives CAWRGGLRQGRTEAFF. The full variable domain, with the rest looked up from reference TRBV30 and TRBJ1-1, is SQTIHQWPATLVQPVGSPLSLECTVEGTSNPNLYWYRQAAGRGLQLLFYSVGIGQISSEVPQNLSASRPQDRQFILSSKKLLLSDSGFYLCAWRGGLRQGRTEAFFGQGTRLTVV.

The rearrangement uses TRBV9 and TRBJ2-7; 8 bases line up with TRBD2. CDR3 size: 15 residues. The V and J ends lost 2 bases and 2 bases, in that order; junction bases with no gene match: 6. Germline CDR1 is SGDLS and CDR2 is YYNGEE. The CDR3 sequence: CASSVAGGITYEQYF. The CDR3 DNA reads TGTGCCAGCAGCGTCGCGGGAGGTATTACCTACGAGCAGTACTTC. The full variable domain, in which reference TRBV9 and TRBJ2-7 provide the parts outside the CDR3, is DSGVTQTPKHLITATGQRVTLRCSPRSGDLSVYWYQQSLDQGLQFLIQYYNGEERAKGNILERFSAQQFPDLHSELNLSSLELGDSALYFCASSVAGGITYEQYFGPGTRLTVT.

The chain uses TRBV6-5 and TRBJ2-7, with 10 nucleotides matching TRBD1. CDR1 and CDR2 from the germline V gene are MNHEY and SVGAGI. The CDR3 totals 14 residues. V lost 5 bases and J lost 4; bases outside the gene matches: 5. The CDR3 is CASSGGTGVYEQYF. CDR3 nucleotides: TGTGCCAGCAGTGGAGGGACAGGGGTTTACGAGCAGTACTTC.

V gene TRBV9 combines with J gene TRBJ2-5; D may be TRBD2 (5 bases). V was pared by 3 bases and J by 7 bases, with 16 bases between. The CDR3 has 14 amino acids. Per germline, CDR1 SGDLS and CDR2 YYNGEE. The CDR3 region is CASSAQPSEGTQYF. In DNA form, the CDR3 reads TGTGCCAGCAGCGCACAGCCGTCCGAGGGGACCCAGTACTTC.

This clone turned up a few times. Other DNA variants within this sample encode the same CDR3. The chain combines TRBV9 with TRBJ1-1, with D perhaps matching TRBD1 (6 bases). The CDR3 loop spans 14 amino acids. Per the germline V gene, CDR1 is SGDLS and CDR2 is YYNGEE. V was pared by 3 bases and J by 0 bases, with 9 bases between. The CDR3 DNA reads TGTGCCAGCAGCGCGACAGGCATGAACACTGAAGCTTTCTTT. Translated, it gives CASSATGMNTEAFF.